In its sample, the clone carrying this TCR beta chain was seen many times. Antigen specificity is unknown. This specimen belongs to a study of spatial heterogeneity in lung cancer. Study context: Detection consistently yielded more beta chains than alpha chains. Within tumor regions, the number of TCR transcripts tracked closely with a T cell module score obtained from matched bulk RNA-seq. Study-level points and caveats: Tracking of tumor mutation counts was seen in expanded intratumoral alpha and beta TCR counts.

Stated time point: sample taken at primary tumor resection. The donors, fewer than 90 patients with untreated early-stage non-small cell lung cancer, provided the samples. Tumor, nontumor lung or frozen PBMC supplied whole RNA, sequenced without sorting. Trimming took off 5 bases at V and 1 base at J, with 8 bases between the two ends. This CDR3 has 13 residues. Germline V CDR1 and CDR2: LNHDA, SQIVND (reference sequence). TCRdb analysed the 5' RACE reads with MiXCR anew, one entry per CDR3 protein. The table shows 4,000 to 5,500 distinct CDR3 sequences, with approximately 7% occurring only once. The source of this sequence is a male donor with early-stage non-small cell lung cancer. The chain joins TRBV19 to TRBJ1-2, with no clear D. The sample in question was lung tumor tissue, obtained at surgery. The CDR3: CASSPRFNYGYTF. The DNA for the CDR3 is TGTGCCAGTAGTCCCCGTTTTAACTATGGCTACACCTTC. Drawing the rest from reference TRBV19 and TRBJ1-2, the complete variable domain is DGGITQSPKYLFRKEGQNVTLSCEQNLNHDAMYWYRQDPGQGLRLIYYSQIVNDFQKGDIAEGYSVSREKKESFPLTVTSAQKNPTAFYLCASSPRFNYGYTFGSGTRLTVV.